This entry features one T cell receptor (beta chain) sequence. The germline V gene encodes CDR1 LGHDT and CDR2 YNNKEL (reference sequence). This CDR3 is built from 13 residues. The ends were cut back, 7 bases at V and 9 bases at J, with 13 bases in the middle. The data were taken from a study of blood T cell repertoires in COVID-19. Libraries were prepared by immunoSEQ multiplex PCR; TCRdb keeps only in-frame clonotypes and omits some of them. The sample contains fewer than 600,000 clones, approximately 92% of which appear only once. The sequenced material came from peripheral blood. The origin of this receptor is a young man with COVID-19, enrolled during active disease. The rearrangement joins TRBV3-1 (or the pseudogene TRBV3-2) to TRBJ1-6, with D possibly TRBD1 on 6 matching bases. The chain's CDR3 is CASTQRGGSPLHF. The CDR3, as DNA: TGTGCCAGCACCCAGAGAGGGGGTTCACCCCTCCACTTT.